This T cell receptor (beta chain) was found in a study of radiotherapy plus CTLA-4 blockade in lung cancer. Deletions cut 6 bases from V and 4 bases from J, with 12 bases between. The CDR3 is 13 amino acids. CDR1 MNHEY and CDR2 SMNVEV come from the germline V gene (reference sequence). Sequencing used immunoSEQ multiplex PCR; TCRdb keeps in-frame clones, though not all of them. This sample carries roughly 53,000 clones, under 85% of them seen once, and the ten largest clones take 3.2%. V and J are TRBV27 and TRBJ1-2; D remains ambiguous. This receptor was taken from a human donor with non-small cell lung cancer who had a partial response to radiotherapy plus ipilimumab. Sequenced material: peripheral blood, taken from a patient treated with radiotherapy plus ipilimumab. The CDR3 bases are TGTGCCAGCAGCCGCACTTTTGGCTATGGCTACACCTTC. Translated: CASSRTFGYGYTF.